This T cell receptor beta chain emerged from a study of cytomegalovirus exposure and HLA in healthy donors. Amplification used 60 Vbeta primers and 13 Jbeta primers. The repertoire was sequenced with immunoSEQ multiplex PCR; TCRdb's copy has only in-frame clones and lacks some. This sample has 95,000 to 150,000 clones; roughly 70% occur once, and the top ten carry under 4.5%. Study-wide findings and caveats: Most TCR sequences showed up rarely, but some public TCRs showed up in many donors.

Concerning this clone: Its antigen is not known.

Germline V gene sequence: CDR1 MDHEN, CDR2 SYDVKM. This CDR3 spans 12 amino acids. Trimming removed 8 bases at V and 8 bases at J, with 12 bases between. The rearrangement joins TRBV28 to TRBJ1-4; D may be TRBD1 (6 bases). The sequence was obtained from a man in his forties or fifties in good health and CMV-seropositive. The sample was PBMCs. CDR3 region: CASRTGMEKLFF. In DNA, the CDR3 is TGTGCCAGCCGAACAGGGATGGAAAAACTGTTTTTT.